Listed below are T cell receptor beta chains from one sample, sequenced in a study of T cell repertoires in cytomegalovirus infection. MiXCR was run by TCRdb on the reads, yielding one entry per CDR3 protein. The sample carries around 740,000 distinct CDR3 sequences, roughly 36% recorded once. Sequencing was done on a sample of PBMCs. The source is a human donor in good health (CMV status not recorded). Some clones in this sample may be carry-over from other donors' samples. Both conserved end residues are part of each CDR3. The D gene is left open where the match is weak. Size values are once, few and many counts, or a class for expanded clones, and some rows have none.

>TRBV6-2/TRBV6-3|.|TRBJ2-3|TRBD1
CASSYPRDRHTDTQYF
TGTGCCAGCAGTTACCCCCGGGACAGACACACAGATACGCAGTATTTT
>TRBV14|.|TRBJ2-2|.
CASSQDNRDHGELFF
TGTGCCAGCAGCCAAGATAACAGGGATCACGGGGAGCTGTTTTTT
>TRBV9|.|TRBJ2-1|.
CASSVDRSPDEQFF
TGTGCCAGCAGCGTAGATCGTTCCCCCGATGAGCAGTTCTTC
>TRBV28|once|TRBJ2-7|.
CASSLRGLNEQYF
TGTGCCAGCAGTTTAAGAGGGTTGAACGAGCAGTACTTC
>TRBV2|.|TRBJ1-5|.
CASSGGWGGNQPQHF
TGTGCCAGCAGTGGAGGGTGGGGTGGCAATCAGCCCCAGCATTTT
>TRBV7-2|many|TRBJ1-5|TRBD1
CASSPSSGTGEQPQHF
TGTGCCAGCAGCCCTTCCTCCGGGACAGGGGAGCAGCCCCAGCATTTT
>TRBV11-2|few|TRBJ1-6|.
CASSLDPGGNNSPLHF
TGTGCCAGCAGCTTAGATCCTGGGGGAAATAATTCACCCCTCCACTTT
>TRBV20-1|.|TRBJ2-2|TRBD1
CSAAYRGRTGELFF
TGCAGTGCTGCCTACAGGGGAAGAACCGGGGAGCTGTTTTTT
>TRBV27|.|TRBJ2-2|.
CASSLILTGELFF
TGTGCCAGCAGTTTGATACTCACCGGGGAGCTGTTTTTT
>TRBV7-2|few|TRBJ2-7|TRBD2
CASGTSGKIYEQYF
TGTGCCAGCGGGACTAGCGGGAAGATATACGAGCAGTACTTC
>TRBV6-4|.|TRBJ2-1|TRBD2
CASSDGASGGGEQFF
TGTGCCAGCAGTGACGGGGCTAGCGGGGGCGGGGAGCAGTTCTTC
>TRBV6-6|.|TRBJ1-6|TRBD1
CASSSDRGRSPLHF
TGTGCCAGCAGTTCGGACAGGGGGCGATCACCCCTCCACTTT
>TRBV7-2|.|TRBJ1-6|.
CASSLVQSYNSPLHF
TGTGCCAGCAGCTTAGTCCAATCCTATAATTCACCCCTCCACTTT
>TRBV7-9|few|TRBJ2-1|TRBD2
CASTEEGLAYNEQFF
TGTGCCAGCACCGAGGAGGGACTAGCGTACAATGAGCAGTTCTTC